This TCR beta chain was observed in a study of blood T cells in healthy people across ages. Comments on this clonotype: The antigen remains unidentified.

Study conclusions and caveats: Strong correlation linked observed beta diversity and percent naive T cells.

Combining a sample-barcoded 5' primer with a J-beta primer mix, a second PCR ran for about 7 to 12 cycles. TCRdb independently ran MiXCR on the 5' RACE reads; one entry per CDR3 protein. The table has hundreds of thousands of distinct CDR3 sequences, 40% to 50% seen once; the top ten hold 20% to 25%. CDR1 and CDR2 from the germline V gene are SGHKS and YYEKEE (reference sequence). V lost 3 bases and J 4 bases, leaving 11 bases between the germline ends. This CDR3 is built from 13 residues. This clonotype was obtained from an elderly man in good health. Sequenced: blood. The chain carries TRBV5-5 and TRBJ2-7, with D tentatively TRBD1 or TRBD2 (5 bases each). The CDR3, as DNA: TGTGCCAGCAGCTCCCGGGACCCGTACGAGCAGTACTTC. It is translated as CASSSRDPYEQYF. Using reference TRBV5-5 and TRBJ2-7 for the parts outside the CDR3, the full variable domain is DAGVTQSPTHLIKTRGQQVTLRCSPISGHKSVSWYQQVLGQGPQFIFQYYEKEERGRGNFPDRFSARQFPNYSSELNVNALLLGDSALYLCASSSRDPYEQYFGPGTRLTVT.